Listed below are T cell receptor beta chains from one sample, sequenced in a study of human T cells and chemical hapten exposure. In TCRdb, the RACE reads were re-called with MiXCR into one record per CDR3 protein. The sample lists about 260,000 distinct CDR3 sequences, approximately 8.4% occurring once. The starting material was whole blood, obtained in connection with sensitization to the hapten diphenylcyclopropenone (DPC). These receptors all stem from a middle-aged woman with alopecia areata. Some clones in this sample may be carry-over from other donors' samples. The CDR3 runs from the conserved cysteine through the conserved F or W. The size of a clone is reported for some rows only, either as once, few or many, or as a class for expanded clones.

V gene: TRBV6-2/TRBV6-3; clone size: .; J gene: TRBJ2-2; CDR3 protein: CASTHGGFISSGKTGELFF
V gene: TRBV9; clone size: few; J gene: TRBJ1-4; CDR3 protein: CASSPRGRTAGPWDLFF
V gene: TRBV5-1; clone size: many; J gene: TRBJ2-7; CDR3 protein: CASSLTSGGEQYF
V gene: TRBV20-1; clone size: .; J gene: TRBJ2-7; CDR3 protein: CSARGTRTSFYEQYF
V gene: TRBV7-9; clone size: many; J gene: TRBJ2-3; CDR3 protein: CASSSPSTDTQYF
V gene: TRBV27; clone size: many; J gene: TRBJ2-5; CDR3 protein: CASSTAGRPGTQYF
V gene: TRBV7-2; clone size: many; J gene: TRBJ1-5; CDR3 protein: CASSSQGGQPQHF
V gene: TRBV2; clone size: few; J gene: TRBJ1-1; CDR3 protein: CASTVDTEAFF
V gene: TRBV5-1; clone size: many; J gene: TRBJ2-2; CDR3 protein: CASSPQGMTGELFF
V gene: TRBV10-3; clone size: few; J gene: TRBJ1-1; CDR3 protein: CAISQGTEAFF
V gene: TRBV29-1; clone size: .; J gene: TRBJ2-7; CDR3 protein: CSVETGNGDYEQYF
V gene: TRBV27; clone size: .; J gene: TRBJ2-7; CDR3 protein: CASSFSGTGLGEQYF
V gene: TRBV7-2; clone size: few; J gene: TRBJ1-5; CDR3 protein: CASSASRDSWQPQHF
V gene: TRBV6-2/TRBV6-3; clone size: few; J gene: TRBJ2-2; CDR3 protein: CASLPPRELFF
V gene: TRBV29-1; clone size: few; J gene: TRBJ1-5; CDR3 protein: CSVGTGNQPQHF
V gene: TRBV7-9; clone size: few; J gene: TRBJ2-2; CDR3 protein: CASSFDTGTTGELFF
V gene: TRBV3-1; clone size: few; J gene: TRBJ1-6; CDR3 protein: CASSQGTGRSPLHF
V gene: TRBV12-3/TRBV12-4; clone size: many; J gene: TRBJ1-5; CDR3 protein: CASSLSWAVQPQHF
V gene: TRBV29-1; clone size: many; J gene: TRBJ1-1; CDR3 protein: CSVVSNMNTEAFF
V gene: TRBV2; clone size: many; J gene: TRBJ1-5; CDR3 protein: CASSDAGTGYQPQHF
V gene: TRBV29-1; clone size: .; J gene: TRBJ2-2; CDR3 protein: CWAGNTGELFF
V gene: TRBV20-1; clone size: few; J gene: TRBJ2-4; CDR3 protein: CSARDGKNIQYF
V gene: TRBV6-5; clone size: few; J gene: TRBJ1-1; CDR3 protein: CASSLGVKGNTEAFF
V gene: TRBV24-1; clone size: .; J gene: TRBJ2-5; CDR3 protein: CATSGTGQETQYF
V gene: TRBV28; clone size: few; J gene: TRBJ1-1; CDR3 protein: CASTSRQGYTEAFF
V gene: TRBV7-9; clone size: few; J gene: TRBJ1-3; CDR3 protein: CASSQGTAGNTIYF
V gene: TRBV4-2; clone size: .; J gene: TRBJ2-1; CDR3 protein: CASSQSGTSEGQFF
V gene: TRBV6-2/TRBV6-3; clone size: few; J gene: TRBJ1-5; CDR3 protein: CASSYSSRGDQPQHF
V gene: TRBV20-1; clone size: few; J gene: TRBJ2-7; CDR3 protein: CSATGMDRHF
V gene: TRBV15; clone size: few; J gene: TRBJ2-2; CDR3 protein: CATSRVEVPGELFF
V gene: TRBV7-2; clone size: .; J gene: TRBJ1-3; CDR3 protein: CASSPAPGQVTGNTIYF
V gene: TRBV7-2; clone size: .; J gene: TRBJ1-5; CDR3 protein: CASSTGQGGQPQHF
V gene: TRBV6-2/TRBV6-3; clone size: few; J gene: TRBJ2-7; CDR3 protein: CASSYRPTRNYEQYF
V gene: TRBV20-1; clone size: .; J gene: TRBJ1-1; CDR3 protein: CSASLVTGGGTEAFF
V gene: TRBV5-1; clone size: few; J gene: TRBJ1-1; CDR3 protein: CASSLAPQGTTEAFF
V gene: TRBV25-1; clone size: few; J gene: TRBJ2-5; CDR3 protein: CASSYSGRAGETQYF
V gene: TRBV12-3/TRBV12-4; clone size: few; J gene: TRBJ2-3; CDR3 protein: CASSFAAADTQYF
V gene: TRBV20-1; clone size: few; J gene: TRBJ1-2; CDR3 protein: CSAGTQMNNYTF
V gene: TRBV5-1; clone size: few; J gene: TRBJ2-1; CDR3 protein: CASSPGVETEQFF
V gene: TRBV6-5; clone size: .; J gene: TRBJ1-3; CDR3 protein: CASSWTGRPSGNTIYF
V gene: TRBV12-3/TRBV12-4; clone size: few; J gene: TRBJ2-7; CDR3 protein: CASSVQHGYEQYF
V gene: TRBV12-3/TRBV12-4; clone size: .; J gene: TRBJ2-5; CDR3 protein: CASSNLAGEEETQYF